This entry concerns a single T cell receptor beta chain. The record originates from a study of technical replicates of blood from a handful of donors. TCRdb's table, derived via immunoSEQ multiplex PCR, lists solely in-frame clones and lacks some. The sample has around 68,000 clones, less than 98% seen once. The source of this sequence is a human donor in good health. The sample comprised T cells isolated from PBMCs.

This CDR3 is CASSVEGQDWGLSEAFF. CDR3 in DNA: TGTGCCAGCAGCGTAGAGGGACAGGATTGGGGGTTATCTGAAGCTTTCTTT. V and J are TRBV9 and TRBJ1-1; 8 nucleotides agree with TRBD1. From germline, CDR1 is SGDLS and CDR2 YYNGEE. The CDR3 loop spans 17 amino acids. Unmatched junction bases numbered 13, after V lost 0 bases and J lost 6 bases.